What follows are 29 T cell receptor beta chains derived from one specimen sequenced in a study of T cells after yellow fever vaccination. TCRdb recomputed calls from the 5' RACE reads with MiXCR, one row per CDR3 protein. Of 100,000 to 150,000 distinct CDR3 sequences detected, around 9.8% appear once; the ten largest clones hold roughly 43%. The sample here was CD8+ T cells sorted from PBMCs, taken on the day of the yellow fever booster vaccination. The source of these receptors is a man between 18 and 29 years old who received the YFV17D yellow fever vaccine.

The chain uses TRBV3-1 and TRBJ2-1; D assignment may be TRBD1 or TRBD2 (5 bases each). Deletions cut 4 bases from V and 9 bases from J, with 10 bases between. The CDR3 is made up of 12 amino acids. Germline assignment: CDR1 LGHDT and CDR2 YNNKEL (reference sequence). The CDR3 is CASSRPGPEQFF. DNA for the CDR3: TGTGCCAGCAGCCGACCGGGACCTGAGCAGTTCTTC.

There are a few counts of this clonotype. V and J are TRBV20-1 and TRBJ2-6; D uncertain. Germline V gene sequence: CDR1 DFQATT, CDR2 SNEGSKA (reference sequence). V was clipped by 4 bases and J by 2 bases, with 12 bases between them. CDR3 size: 15 residues. CDR3 in DNA: TGCAGTGCTATCAACATCGGACCTGGGGCCAACGTCCTGACTTTC. It is translated as CSAINIGPGANVLTF.

The chain carries TRBV7-2 and TRBJ2-1; 11 nucleotides line up with TRBD1. V lost 5 bases to trimming and J lost 3 bases; unmatched junction nucleotides: 3. Germline assignment: CDR1 SGHTA and CDR2 FQGNSA. This CDR3 comprises 15 residues. The CDR3 DNA sequence: TGTGCCAGCAGCCGGACAGGGGGCGACTACAATGAGCAGTTCTTC. Amino acid sequence: CASSRTGGDYNEQFF.

This chain joins TRBV27 and TRBJ1-1, with TRBD1 matching over 10 bases. The CDR3 runs 13 residues. The germline gives CDR1 MNHEY, CDR2 SMNVEV (reference sequence). J gave up 2 bases and V 7 bases, and 1 base lay outside the gene matches. The DNA for the CDR3 is TGTGCCAGCATGACAGGGGGCAACACTGAAGCTTTCTTT. This codes for CASMTGGNTEAFF.

This chain uses TRBV27 with TRBJ2-1; 9 nucleotides agree with TRBD2. This CDR3 has 16 residues. From germline, CDR1 is MNHEY and CDR2 SMNVEV (reference sequence). V was clipped by 5 bases and J by 6 bases; unmatched bases: 11. CDR3 residues: CASSPRRGGRGNEQFF. The CDR3 region has the DNA TGTGCCAGCAGTCCACGGCGGGGGGGCCGGGGCAATGAGCAGTTCTTC.

This clonotype has a count of ten or more. The rearrangement joins TRBV5-1 to TRBJ2-7; either TRBD1 or TRBD2 may fit D (5 bases each). In germline, CDR1 is SGHRS, CDR2 YFSETQ. Trimming left V 4 bases short and J 0 bases short, with 14 bases between. The CDR3 spans 15 residues. CDR3 nucleotides: TGCGCCAGCAGCCCCGGGACGGGTAGCTCCTACGAGCAGTACTTC. This encodes CASSPGTGSSYEQYF.

The sample holds many counts of this clonotype. The chain has TRBV10-3 and TRBJ1-1; 9 bases line up with TRBD1. V was clipped by 6 bases and J by 7 bases; unmatched bases: 3. The CDR3 sequence is 12 residues long. In germline, CDR1 is ENHRY, CDR2 SYGVKD. The DNA of the CDR3 is TGTGCCATCAGGGGGGACAGGGATGAAGCTTTCTTT. Translation: CAIRGDRDEAFF.

This clonotype turned up a few times. The gene calls are TRBV4-1 and TRBJ2-3; TRBD2 might be the D (7 bases). Trimming took 10 bases from V and 8 from J, leaving 22 bases between them. This CDR3 comprises 14 residues. Germline V lookup: CDR1 MGHRA, CDR2 YSYEKL. The CDR3 protein is CATQRRGGVGTQYF. CDR3 DNA: TGCGCCACCCAAAGGAGGGGGGGCGTGGGTACGCAGTATTTT.

In this sample, this clonotype turned up a few times. The CDR3 is CASSFRGAYEQYV. The CDR3 DNA is TGTGCCAGCAGCTTCCGTGGAGCCTACGAGCAGTACGTC. The chain recombines TRBV7-9 with TRBJ2-7; no reliable D call. Trimming stripped 3 bases from V and 2 bases from J, with 8 bases between. The CDR3 spans 13 residues. Germline loops: CDR1 SEHNR, CDR2 FQNEAQ (reference sequence).

This rearrangement joins TRBV9 to TRBJ1-1; D remains ambiguous. The CDR3 is 13 residues long. V shed 0 bases and J shed 3 bases, with 6 bases lying between them. Germline CDR1 and CDR2: SGDLS and YYNGEE. CDR3 nucleotides: TGTGCCAGCAGCGTAGCCGGGGACACTGAAGCTTTCTTT. Translating it yields CASSVAGDTEAFF.

The table lists this clonotype with many counts. The chain links TRBV7-2 to TRBJ2-4, with D maybe TRBD2 (6 bases). The ends were cut back, 1 base at V and 8 bases at J, with 15 bases in the middle. Germline V lookup: CDR1 SGHTA, CDR2 FQGNSA. The CDR3 has 15 residues. The CDR3: CASSLGGGELDIQYF. CDR3 nucleotide sequence: TGTGCCAGCAGCTTAGGGGGCGGGGAACTGGACATTCAGTACTTC.

The chain is built from TRBV4-1 and TRBJ2-5, with D hard to call. The V end was cut by 2 bases, the J end by 6 bases, with 22 bases between. Germline CDR1 MGHRA, CDR2 YSYEKL. This CDR3 is 17 amino acids long. CDR3 residues: CASSQHNRALSSQTQYF. The CDR3 bases are TGCGCCAGCAGCCAACACAACCGGGCCTTAAGTTCCCAGACCCAGTACTTC.

The V gene is TRBV20-1, the J gene TRBJ2-7; 9 nucleotides line up with TRBD2. Trimming took 3 bases from V and 0 from J; bases not matched to a gene: 6. The CDR3 consists of 15 residues. CDR1 and CDR2 (germline): DFQATT, SNEGSKA (reference sequence). CDR3 sequence: CSASRLAVISYEQYV. CDR3 nucleotides: TGCAGTGCTAGCAGACTAGCGGTGATCTCCTACGAGCAGTACGTC.

In nucleotides, the CDR3 is TGTGCCAGCAGCGACGGGACTAGTTTAGATACGCAGTATTTT. Its protein is CASSDGTSLDTQYF. This chain joins TRBV7-3 and TRBJ2-3, with TRBD2 matching 8 bases. Germline-derived CDR1 and CDR2 are SGHTA and FQGTGA. The CDR3 runs to 14 residues. V shed 5 bases, J shed 5 bases, and the junction held 6 bases outside the gene matches.

This clonotype has a handful of counts. The genes are TRBV20-1 and TRBJ2-7; perhaps TRBD1 as D (5 bases). Germline CDR1 reads DFQATT; CDR2 reads SNEGSKA (reference sequence). This CDR3 comprises 13 residues. The ends were cut back, 3 bases at V and 3 bases at J, with 12 bases in the middle. The CDR3 sequence is CSASYRQGYEQYF. The CDR3 DNA sequence: TGCAGTGCTAGTTACCGGCAGGGCTACGAGCAGTACTTC.

This chain connects TRBV7-6 to TRBJ2-5, with TRBD2 as a possible D gene (6 bases). Trimming cost V 5 bases and J 3 bases, with 13 bases left between them. The germline V gene encodes CDR1 SGHVS and CDR2 FNYEAQ. The CDR3 sequence is 14 residues long. The CDR3 DNA follows: TGTGCCAGCAGCCACCCCTCGGGGGAAGAGACCCAGTACTTC. Translating gives CASSHPSGEETQYF.

This clonotype came up a few times. The chain links TRBV29-1 to TRBJ1-1, with D hard to call. Trimming stripped 7 bases from V and 1 base from J, with 16 bases between. The CDR3 has 14 residues. The germline gives CDR1 SQVTM, CDR2 ANQGSEA. In DNA form, the CDR3 reads TGCAGCGCTACGGTAACTACCACGAACACTGAAGCTTTCTTT. This gives the protein CSATVTTTNTEAFF.

This clonotype was picked up a small number of times. The rearrangement joins TRBV5-1 to TRBJ2-3; 12 bases are shared with TRBD2. Losses at the gene ends were 5 bases for V and 1 base for J; bases not matched to a gene: 5. Germline CDR1 reads SGHRS; CDR2 reads YFSETQ. CDR3 length: 16 amino acids. The CDR3: CASRPGTSGRTDTQYF. The CDR3 coding sequence is TGCGCCAGCAGACCCGGGACTAGCGGGCGCACAGATACGCAGTATTTT.

This clonotype came up a few times. The rearrangement joins TRBV23-1 to TRBJ2-3; no clear D gene. TRBV23-1 is labeled an ORF, and its function is uncertain. V lost 3 bases, J lost 2 bases, and 12 bases lay in between. CDR3 length: 15 amino acids. The CDR3 loop reads CASSHFGRDTDTQYF. In DNA, the CDR3 is TGCGCCAGCAGTCATTTTGGAAGGGACACAGATACGCAGTATTTT.

The V and J genes are TRBV5-1 and TRBJ2-5; D is unresolved. The V end was cut by 3 bases, the J end by 0 bases, with 18 bases between. The CDR3 contains 17 residues. Germline V lookup: CDR1 SGHRS, CDR2 YFSETQ. The CDR3 DNA follows: TGCGCCAGCAGCTCCCCTCCGCAGATCAGGTACCAAGAGACCCAGTACTTC. Its translation: CASSSPPQIRYQETQYF.

This clonotype was counted many times. The V and J genes are TRBV5-1 and TRBJ2-7; D unclear. Germline CDR1 and CDR2: SGHRS and YFSETQ. V was cut by 7 bases and J by 9 bases, with 11 bases left in between. The CDR3 consists of 10 residues. DNA for the CDR3: TGCGCCAGCCACGTATGTGGGCAGTACGTC. Protein product: CASHVCGQYV.

The rearrangement links TRBV7-2 to TRBJ2-5, with TRBD1 as a possible D gene (6 bases). Looked up from germline, CDR1 is SGHTA and CDR2 is FQGNSA. Trimming removed 3 bases from V and 0 bases from J, with 11 bases in between. The CDR3 is 15 residues long. CDR3 nucleotide sequence: TGTGCCAGCAGCTTGGCGCAGGGGTACCAAGAGACCCAGTACTTC. It yields the protein CASSLAQGYQETQYF.

This clonotype was seen a handful of times. The gene calls are TRBV4-3 and TRBJ1-2, with 9 bases identical to TRBD1. Germline V lookup: CDR1 LGHNA, CDR2 YSLEER. The J segment lost 8 bases and the V segment lost 4 bases, leaving 11 bases of the junction unmatched. The CDR3 is 15 residues long. CDR3 protein: CASSRVVGTGRGYTF. The CDR3 DNA reads TGCGCCAGCAGCCGAGTCGTAGGGACAGGGCGAGGCTACACCTTC.

This chain joins TRBV4-1 and TRBJ1-6; D not resolved. Germline values: CDR1 MGHRA, CDR2 YSYEKL. Trimming removed 0 bases at V and 7 bases at J, with 10 bases between. CDR3 length: 15 residues. This chain's CDR3 is CASSQDAGSNSPLHF. The CDR3 DNA is TGCGCCAGCAGCCAAGATGCAGGTAGCAATTCACCCCTCCACTTT.

This chain joins TRBV28 and TRBJ2-1, with D unresolved. CDR3 length equals 12 residues. Between the trimmed V and J ends, which lost 3 bases and 10 bases, there was a span of 10 bases. CDR1 is MDHEN and CDR2 is SYDVKM in the germline V gene. The CDR3 nucleotides read TGTGCCAGCAGTTTCCCCGGGCCCGAGCAGTTCTTC. It is translated as CASSFPGPEQFF.

The chain carries TRBV4-3 and TRBJ1-2; no definite D call. The CDR3 contains 14 residues. V lost 0 bases and J lost 8, with 13 bases in between. In germline, CDR1 is LGHNA, CDR2 YSLEER. The CDR3 DNA reads TGCGCCAGCAGCCAAGACCGACTCGTTGACGGCTACACCTTC. It is translated as CASSQDRLVDGYTF.

The V call is TRBV14, the J call TRBJ1-4; possibly TRBD1 for D (5 bases). The CDR3 is made up of 16 amino acids. Germline V gene data show CDR1 as SGHDN and CDR2 as FVKESK. V was trimmed by 5 bases and J by 9 bases, leaving 22 bases between them. Here the CDR3 reads CASSAGGEPSSKKLFF. DNA for the CDR3: TGTGCCAGCAGCGCCGGGGGGGAACCATCGTCGAAAAAACTGTTTTTT.

The V gene is TRBV27, the J gene TRBJ2-7, with 7 nucleotides matching TRBD1. Germline V gene lookup returns CDR1 MNHEY and CDR2 SMNVEV (reference sequence). The CDR3 covers 13 residues. Germline trimming cut 5 bases from V and 3 bases from J; bases unmatched to any gene: 4. The DNA for the CDR3 is TGTGCCAGCAGTCGCAGGGGGTTCTACGAGCAGTACTTC. Protein sequence: CASSRRGFYEQYF.

This clonotype was recorded at least ten times. The V and J genes are TRBV4-1 and TRBJ2-7; possibly TRBD2 for D (5 bases). Trimming cost V 5 bases and J 2 bases, with 19 bases left between them. CDR1 and CDR2 (germline): MGHRA, YSYEKL. The CDR3 sequence is 16 residues long. The CDR3 nucleotides are TGCGCCAGCAGCTTCCAAGCGTCAGTGACTACCTACGAGCAGTACTTC. Translation gives CASSFQASVTTYEQYF.